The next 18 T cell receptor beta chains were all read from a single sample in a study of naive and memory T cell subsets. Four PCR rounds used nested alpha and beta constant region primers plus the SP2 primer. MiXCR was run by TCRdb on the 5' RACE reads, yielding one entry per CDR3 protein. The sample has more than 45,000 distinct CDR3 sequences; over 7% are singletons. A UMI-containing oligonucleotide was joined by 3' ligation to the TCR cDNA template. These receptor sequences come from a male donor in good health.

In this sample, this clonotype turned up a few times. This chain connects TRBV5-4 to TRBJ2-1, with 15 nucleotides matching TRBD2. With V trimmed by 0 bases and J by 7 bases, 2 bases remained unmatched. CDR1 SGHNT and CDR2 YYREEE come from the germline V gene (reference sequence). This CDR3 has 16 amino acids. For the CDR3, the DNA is TGTGCCAGCAGCTTGGGGACTAGCGGGGGGGCGAATGAGCAGTTCTTC. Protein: CASSLGTSGGANEQFF.

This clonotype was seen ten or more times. The chain's CDR3 is CSARAPGLASSTDTQYF. CDR3 DNA: TGCAGTGCTAGAGCTCCGGGACTAGCCTCTAGCACAGATACGCAGTATTTT. The rearrangement links TRBV20-1 to TRBJ2-3; 9 positions agree with TRBD2. Germline V gives CDR1 DFQATT, CDR2 SNEGSKA (reference sequence). This CDR3 is built from 17 residues. V lost 1 base, J lost 0 bases, and 8 bases stayed unmatched.

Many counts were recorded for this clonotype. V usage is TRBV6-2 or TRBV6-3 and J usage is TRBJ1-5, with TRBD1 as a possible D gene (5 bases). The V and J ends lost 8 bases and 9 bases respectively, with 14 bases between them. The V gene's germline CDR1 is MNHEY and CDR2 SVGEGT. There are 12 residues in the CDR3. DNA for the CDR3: TGTGCCAGCGGGGGGAAGTCCCGGCCCCAGCATTTT. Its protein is CASGGKSRPQHF.

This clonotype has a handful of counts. The DNA for the CDR3 is TGTGCCAGCAGCTTAACACAGACTGAAGCTTTCTTT. Protein sequence: CASSLTQTEAFF. The chain employs TRBV7-8 and TRBJ1-1; D unresolved. The germline CDR1 and CDR2 sequences are SGHVS and FQNEAQ. V lost 2 bases and J lost 5, with 6 bases in between. CDR3 size: 12 residues.

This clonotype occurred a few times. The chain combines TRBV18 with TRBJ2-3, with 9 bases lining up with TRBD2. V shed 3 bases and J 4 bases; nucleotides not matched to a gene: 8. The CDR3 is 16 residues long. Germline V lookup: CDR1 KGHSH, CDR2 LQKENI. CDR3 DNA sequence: TGTGCCAGCTCACCGGCCCCTGCGGGGGGGCCAGATACGCAGTATTTT. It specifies CASSPAPAGGPDTQYF.

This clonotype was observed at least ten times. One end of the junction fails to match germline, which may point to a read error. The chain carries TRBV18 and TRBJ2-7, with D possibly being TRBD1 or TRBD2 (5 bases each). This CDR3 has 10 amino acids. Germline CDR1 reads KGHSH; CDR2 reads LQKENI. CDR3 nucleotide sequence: TGTGCCAGCTCCGGGGACGAACAGTACTTC. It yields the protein CASSGDEQYF.

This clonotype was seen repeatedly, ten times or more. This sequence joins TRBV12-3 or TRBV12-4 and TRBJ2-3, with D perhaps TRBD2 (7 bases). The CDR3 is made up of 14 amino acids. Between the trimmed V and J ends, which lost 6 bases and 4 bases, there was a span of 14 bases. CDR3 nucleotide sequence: TGTGCCAGCAGCCACGGGGGGCAGTCAGATACGCAGTATTTT. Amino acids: CASSHGGQSDTQYF.

The CDR3 reads CASSFDSGRGTDTQYF. CDR3 nucleotides: TGTGCCAGCAGTTTTGATAGCGGGAGGGGCACAGATACGCAGTATTTT. The chain combines TRBV12-3 or TRBV12-4 with TRBJ2-3; 11 bases agree with TRBD2. The V gene end was trimmed by 3 bases and the J gene end by 1 base; junction bases not matched to a gene: 3. This CDR3 spans 16 amino acids.

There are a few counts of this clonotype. The CDR3 DNA is TGTGCCAGTAGTCCATCCATCCTAGCGGGAGGGCCTCACGGGGAGCTGTTTTTT. Protein sequence: CASSPSILAGGPHGELFF. The gene calls are TRBV19 and TRBJ2-2; TRBD2 matches at 12 bases. From germline, CDR1 is LNHDA and CDR2 SQIVND (reference sequence). The CDR3 has 18 amino acids. Trimming removed 5 bases from V and 7 bases from J; junction bases left unmatched: 14. The full variable domain, with the rest looked up from reference TRBV19 and TRBJ2-2, is DGGITQSPKYLFRKEGQNVTLSCEQNLNHDAMYWYRQDPGQGLRLIYYSQIVNDFQKGDIAEGYSVSREKKESFPLTVTSAQKNPTAFYLCASSPSILAGGPHGELFFGEGSRLTVL.

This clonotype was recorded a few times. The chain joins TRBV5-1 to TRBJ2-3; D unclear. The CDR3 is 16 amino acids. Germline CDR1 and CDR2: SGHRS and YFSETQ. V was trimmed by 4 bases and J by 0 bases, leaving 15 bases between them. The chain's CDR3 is CASSAETAASTDTQYF. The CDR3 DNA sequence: TGCGCCAGCAGCGCGGAGACTGCCGCTAGCACAGATACGCAGTATTTT.

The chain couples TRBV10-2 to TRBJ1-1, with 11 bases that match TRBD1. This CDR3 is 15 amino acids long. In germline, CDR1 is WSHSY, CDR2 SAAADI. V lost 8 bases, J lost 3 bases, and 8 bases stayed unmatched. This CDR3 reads CASLRGDRGDTEAFF. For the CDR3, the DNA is TGCGCCAGCCTCAGAGGGGACAGGGGGGACACTGAAGCTTTCTTT.

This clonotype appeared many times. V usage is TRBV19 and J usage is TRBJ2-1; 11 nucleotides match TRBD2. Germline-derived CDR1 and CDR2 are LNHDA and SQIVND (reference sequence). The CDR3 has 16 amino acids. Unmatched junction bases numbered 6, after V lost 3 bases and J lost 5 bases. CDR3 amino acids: CASSIGGLADHNEQFF. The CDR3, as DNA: TGTGCCAGTAGTATCGGGGGACTAGCGGACCACAATGAGCAGTTCTTC.

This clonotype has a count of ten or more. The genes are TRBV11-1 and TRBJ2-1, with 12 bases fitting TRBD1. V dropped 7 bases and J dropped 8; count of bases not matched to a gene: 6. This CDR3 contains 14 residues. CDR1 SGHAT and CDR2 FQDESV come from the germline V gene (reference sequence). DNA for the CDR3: TGTGCCAGCAACCGGGACAGGGGGCGCGATGAGCAGTTCTTC. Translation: CASNRDRGRDEQFF.

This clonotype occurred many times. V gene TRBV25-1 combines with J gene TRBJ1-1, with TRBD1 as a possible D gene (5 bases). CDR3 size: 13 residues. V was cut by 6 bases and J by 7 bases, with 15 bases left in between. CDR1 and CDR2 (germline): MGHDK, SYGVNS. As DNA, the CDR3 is TGTGCCAGCAGGTTCCCTGGGGGGAATGAAGCTTTCTTT. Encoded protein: CASRFPGGNEAFF.

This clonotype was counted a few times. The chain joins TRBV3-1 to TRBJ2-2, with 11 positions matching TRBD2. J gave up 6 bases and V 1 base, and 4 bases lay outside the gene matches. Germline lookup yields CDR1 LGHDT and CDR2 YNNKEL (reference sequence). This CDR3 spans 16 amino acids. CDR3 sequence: CASSQVAGGLAGELFF. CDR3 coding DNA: TGTGCCAGCAGCCAAGTAGCGGGAGGGCTGGCCGGGGAGCTGTTTTTT. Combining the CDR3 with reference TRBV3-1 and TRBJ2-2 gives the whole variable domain DTAVSQTPKYLVTQMGNDKSIKCEQNLGHDTMYWYKQDSKKFLKIMFSYNNKELIINETVPNRFSPKSPDKAHLNLHINSLELGDSAVYFCASSQVAGGLAGELFFGEGSRLTVL.

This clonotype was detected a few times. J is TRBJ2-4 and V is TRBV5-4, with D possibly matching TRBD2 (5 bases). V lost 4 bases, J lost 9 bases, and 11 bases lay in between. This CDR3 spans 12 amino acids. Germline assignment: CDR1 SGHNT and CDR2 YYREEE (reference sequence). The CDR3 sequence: CASSPKEGIQYF. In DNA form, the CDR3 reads TGTGCCAGCAGCCCGAAAGAGGGCATTCAGTACTTC.

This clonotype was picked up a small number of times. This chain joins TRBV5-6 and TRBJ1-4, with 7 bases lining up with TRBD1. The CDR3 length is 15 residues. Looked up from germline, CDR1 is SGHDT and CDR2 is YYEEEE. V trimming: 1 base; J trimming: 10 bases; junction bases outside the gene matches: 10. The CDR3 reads CASSLFSAGDRKLFF. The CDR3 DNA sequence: TGTGCCAGCAGCTTGTTCTCGGCAGGGGACAGAAAACTGTTTTTT.

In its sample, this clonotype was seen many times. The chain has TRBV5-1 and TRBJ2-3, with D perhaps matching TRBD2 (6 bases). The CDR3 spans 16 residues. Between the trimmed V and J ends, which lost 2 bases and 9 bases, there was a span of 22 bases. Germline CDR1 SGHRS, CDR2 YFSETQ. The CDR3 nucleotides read TGCGCCAGCAGCTTTTCGACTAGTGGGAACGGAGGCACGCAGTATTTT. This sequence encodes CASSFSTSGNGGTQYF.